The 14 T cell receptor beta chains below come from one sample, sequenced in a study of a mutant IDH1 vaccine in newly diagnosed glioma. The assay was immunoSEQ multiplex PCR, and TCRdb's table has in-frame clones only and misses some. This table holds 55,000 to 70,000 clones, 80% to 90% found once. Indicated time point: baseline, week 1 (first vaccination visit). This sample's treatment: pre-vaccination baseline after standard-of-care therapy. Specimen: PBMCs, collected from a glioma patient treated with radiotherapy, temozolomide or both. These receptors originate from a man aged 25 to 40 with glioma.

This chain joins TRBV27 and TRBJ1-4, with 7 nucleotides matching TRBD1. Per germline, CDR1 MNHEY and CDR2 SMNVEV (reference sequence). The ends lost 5 bases at V and 8 bases at J; junction bases unmatched: 8. The CDR3 runs 14 residues. Here the CDR3 reads CASSKGGPGEKLFF. CDR3 in DNA: TGTGCCAGCAGTAAAGGGGGCCCAGGGGAAAAACTGTTTTTT.

The chain employs TRBV4-1 and TRBJ2-5, with 7 positions matching TRBD2. In germline, CDR1 is MGHRA, CDR2 YSYEKL. Losses at the gene ends were 8 bases for V and 5 bases for J; bases not matched to a gene: 8. The CDR3 runs 13 residues. CDR3 coding DNA: TGCGCCAGCCAAGCGGGGAATAGGGAGACCCAGTACTTC. Protein product: CASQAGNRETQYF.

This clone was counted between two and nine times. The gene calls are TRBV15 and TRBJ1-5; TRBD1 is a possible D gene (5 bases). With 5 bases removed from V and 0 bases from J, the gap between germline ends came to 8 bases. This CDR3 region has 14 residues. CDR1 is LNHNV and CDR2 is YYDKDF in the germline V gene (reference sequence). CDR3 sequence reads: CATSARASNQPQHF. The CDR3 nucleotides read TGTGCCACCAGCGCCAGGGCTAGCAATCAGCCCCAGCATTTT. The full variable domain, its missing parts supplied by reference TRBV15 and TRBJ1-5, is DAMVIQNPRYQVTQFGKPVTLSCSQTLNHNVMYWYQQKSSQAPKLLFHYYDKDFNNEADTPDNFQSRRPNTSFCFLDIRSPGLGDTAMYLCATSARASNQPQHFGDGTRLSIL.

This chain links TRBV4-1 with TRBJ1-5; D may be TRBD1 (6 bases). The CDR3 length is 14 residues. CDR1 is MGHRA, CDR2 YSYEKL, per germline. Between the trimmed V and J ends, which lost 2 bases and 8 bases, there was a span of 13 bases. The CDR3 sequence is CASSQTTGFEPQHF. CDR3 nucleotides: TGCGCCAGCAGCCAAACAACAGGGTTTGAGCCCCAGCATTTT.

This chain links TRBV27 with TRBJ2-7; 14 nucleotides line up with TRBD2. Trimming at V came to 1 base and at J to 7 bases, leaving 18 bases not matched to a gene. The CDR3 runs 20 residues. Per the germline V gene, CDR1 is MNHEY and CDR2 is SMNVEV (reference sequence). CDR3 protein: CASSLLPRTSGGPRAREQYF. The CDR3 DNA reads TGTGCCAGCAGTTTATTACCCCGGACTAGCGGGGGGCCCCGCGCAAGAGAGCAGTACTTC.

The chain couples TRBV14 to TRBJ2-1, with D uncertain. Trimming took 5 bases from V and 2 from J, leaving 7 bases between them. CDR1 and CDR2 (germline): SGHDN, FVKESK. The CDR3 has 13 residues. The CDR3 loop is CASSLQTYNEQFF. As DNA, the CDR3 is TGTGCCAGCAGCTTACAGACCTACAATGAGCAGTTCTTC.

In its sample, this clone was seen a few times. The sample contains more than one DNA sequence encoding this CDR3. This chain links TRBV7-9 with TRBJ1-1; D is unresolved. This CDR3 has 13 residues. Germline assignment: CDR1 SEHNR and CDR2 FQNEAQ (reference sequence). With 2 bases removed from V and 1 base from J, the gap between germline ends came to 5 bases. The CDR3 region is CASSLPENTEAFF. CDR3 nucleotide sequence: TGTGCCAGCAGCTTACCAGAGAACACTGAAGCTTTCTTT.

The chain is built from TRBV7-9 and TRBJ2-2, with a possible D match to TRBD2 (6 bases). The germline V gene has CDR1 SEHNR and CDR2 FQNEAQ (reference sequence). The V end lost 1 base, the J end lost 6 bases, and 18 bases lay between the germline ends. The CDR3 contains 17 residues. The CDR3 DNA sequence: TGTGCCAGCAGCTTAGAACGACTAGTCGATTACGCCGGGGAGCTGTTTTTT. The encoded protein is CASSLERLVDYAGELFF.

V usage is TRBV2 and J usage is TRBJ2-1; TRBD2 matches at 10 bases. With 10 bases clipped from V and 8 bases from J, the junction kept 11 bases outside the gene matches. CDR3 length equals 14 residues. In germline, CDR1 is SNHLY, CDR2 FYNNEI. The CDR3 nucleotides are TGTGCCACCGATAGCGGGGGGATAGATCATGAGCAGTTCTTC. Its translation is CATDSGGIDHEQFF. The whole variable domain, filled in from reference TRBV2 and TRBJ2-1, reads EPEVTQTPSHQVTQMGQEVILRCVPISNHLYFYWYRQILGQKVEFLVSFYNNEISEKSEIFDDQFSVERPDGSNFTLKIRSTKLEDSAMYFCATDSGGIDHEQFFGPGTRLTVL.

This clone was counted once. The chain uses TRBV2 and TRBJ1-1; weak D call: TRBD1 (5 bases). Germline V gives CDR1 SNHLY, CDR2 FYNNEI. Trimming removed 7 bases at V and 7 bases at J, with 13 bases between. The CDR3 sequence is 12 residues long. The CDR3 DNA sequence: TGTGCCAGCAAAAGAAGGGGAGTTGAAGCTTTCTTT. Residues: CASKRRGVEAFF.

The V call is TRBV2, the J call TRBJ1-5, with 7 nucleotides matching TRBD1. CDR3 length equals 13 residues. The V gene end was trimmed by 9 bases and the J gene end by 7 bases; junction bases not matched to a gene: 9. The germline V gene encodes CDR1 SNHLY and CDR2 FYNNEI. The CDR3 DNA reads as TGTGCCAGGTCGGACAGGCCCAGCCAGCCCCAGCATTTT. Protein: CARSDRPSQPQHF.

The chain has TRBV4-1 and TRBJ2-7; D is uncertain. The germline V gene has CDR1 MGHRA and CDR2 YSYEKL. Trimming took 3 bases from V and 5 from J, leaving 11 bases between them. The CDR3 is 13 residues long. The CDR3 is CASSQGYIDEQYF. CDR3 sequence (DNA): TGCGCCAGCAGCCAGGGGTACATTGACGAGCAGTACTTC.

V is TRBV5-6 and J is TRBJ1-1, with D hard to call. The germline V gene has CDR1 SGHDT and CDR2 YYEEEE. CDR3 length: 13 residues. V was shortened by 2 bases and J by 2 bases, with 7 bases between the two germline ends. CDR3 protein: CASSLGPNTEAFF. In DNA, the CDR3 is TGTGCCAGCAGCTTAGGGCCTAACACTGAAGCTTTCTTT.

This clone was detected only once. The CDR3 DNA is TGTGCCAGCAGCTTAGCAGGGAGCTCCTACGAGCAGTACTTC. The encoded protein is CASSLAGSSYEQYF. The chain joins TRBV7-9 to TRBJ2-5; maybe TRBD2 (5 bases). The DNA matches TRBJ2-7 better at its end, which makes the J call doubtful. Germline V CDR1 and CDR2: SEHNR, FQNEAQ (reference sequence). The CDR3 extends over 14 amino acids.